This passage covers 5 T cell receptor beta chains from one sample sequenced in a study of blood T cell repertoires in COVID-19. Here immunoSEQ multiplex PCR was the method, and the copy in TCRdb shows in-frame clones only, minus some. The sample carries under 300,000 clones, approximately 90% recorded once. The sample consisted of PBMCs or T cells enriched from blood (not recorded which). The receptors stem from a woman aged 45-65 years who had recovered from COVID-19.

The chain couples TRBV11-2 to TRBJ1-1; D is ambiguous. Germline-derived CDR1 and CDR2 are SGHAT and FQNNGV. The CDR3 runs to 14 residues. V lost 5 bases and J 2 bases, leaving 12 bases between the germline ends. The CDR3 bases are TGTGCCAGCAGCCTTAGTCAGCGAAACACTGAAGCTTTCTTT. This translates into CASSLSQRNTEAFF.

The rearrangement links TRBV28 to TRBJ2-7, with 9 bases fitting TRBD2. CDR3 length: 17 residues. Losses at the gene ends were 4 bases for V and 2 bases for J; bases not matched to a gene: 12. Germline loops: CDR1 MDHEN, CDR2 SYDVKM. The CDR3 protein is CASSSPLGAGGPYEQYF. The CDR3 nucleotides read TGTGCCAGCAGTTCCCCTCTCGGGGCGGGAGGGCCCTACGAGCAGTACTTC.

The V and J genes are TRBV28 and TRBJ1-1; no clear D. Trimming stripped 5 bases from V and 6 bases from J, with 28 bases between. The germline V gene has CDR1 MDHEN and CDR2 SYDVKM. This CDR3 contains 18 residues. CDR3 in DNA: TGTGCCAGCAGTCCCAGAAATCTCGGCCCTTCCGGGGTAGCTGAAGCTTTCTTT. The encoded protein is CASSPRNLGPSGVAEAFF. Variable domain in full (rest from reference TRBV28 and TRBJ1-1): DVKVTQSSRYLVKRTGEKVFLECVQDMDHENMFWYRQDPGLGLRLIYFSYDVKMKEKGDIPEGYSVSREKKERFSLILESASTNQTSMYLCASSPRNLGPSGVAEAFFGQGTRLTVV.

Note on this clone: This sample includes further DNA sequences coding for the same CDR3. The chain combines TRBV7-2 with TRBJ1-1; D is unclear. V lost 0 bases, J lost 1 base, and 6 bases lay in between. CDR3 length: 14 amino acids. The germline CDR1 and CDR2 sequences are SGHTA and FQGNSA. CDR3 region: CASSLARQNTEAFF. The CDR3 DNA reads TGTGCCAGCAGCTTAGCGCGACAGAACACTGAAGCTTTCTTT.

The gene calls are TRBV6-2 or TRBV6-3 and TRBJ1-2; weak D call: TRBD1 (5 bases). The CDR3 contains 14 residues. Germline V CDR1 and CDR2: MNHEY, SVGEGT. V lost 2 bases to trimming and J lost 6 bases, with 13 bases between them. CDR3 in DNA: TGTGCCAGCAGTTACAATGGGGCTCGGGATGGCTACACCTTC. Translation gives CASSYNGARDGYTF.